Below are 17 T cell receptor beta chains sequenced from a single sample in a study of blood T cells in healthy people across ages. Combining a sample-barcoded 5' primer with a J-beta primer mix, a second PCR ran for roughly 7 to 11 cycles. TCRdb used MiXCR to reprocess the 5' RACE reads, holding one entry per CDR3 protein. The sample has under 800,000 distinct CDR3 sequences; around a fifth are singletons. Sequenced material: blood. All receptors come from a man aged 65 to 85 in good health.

In DNA, the CDR3 is TGTGCCAGCAGCGTAGGGGGGACTAACACAGATACGCAGTATTTT. This gives the protein CASSVGGTNTDTQYF. The rearrangement joins TRBV9 to TRBJ2-3, with 7 bases matching TRBD2. Losses at the gene ends were 0 bases for V and 2 bases for J; bases not matched to a gene: 3. Germline lookup yields CDR1 SGDLS and CDR2 YYNGEE. The CDR3 spans 15 residues. Looking up the rest from reference TRBV9 and TRBJ2-3 gives the full variable domain: DSGVTQTPKHLITATGQRVTLRCSPRSGDLSVYWYQQSLDQGLQFLIQYYNGEERAKGNILERFSAQQFPDLHSELNLSSLELGDSALYFCASSVGGTNTDTQYFGPGTRLTVL.

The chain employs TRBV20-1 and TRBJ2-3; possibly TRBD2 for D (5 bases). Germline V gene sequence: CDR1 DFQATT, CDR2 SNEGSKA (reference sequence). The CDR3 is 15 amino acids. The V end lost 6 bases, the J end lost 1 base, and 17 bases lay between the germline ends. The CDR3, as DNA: TGCAGTGCCGGACTCCGGGGATCGGGCACAGATACGCAGTATTTT. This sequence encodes CSAGLRGSGTDTQYF.

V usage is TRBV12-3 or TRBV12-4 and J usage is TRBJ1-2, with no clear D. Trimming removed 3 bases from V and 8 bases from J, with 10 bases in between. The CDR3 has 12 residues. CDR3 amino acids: CASSFKGGGYTF. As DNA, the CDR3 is TGTGCCAGCAGTTTTAAGGGAGGAGGCTACACCTTC.

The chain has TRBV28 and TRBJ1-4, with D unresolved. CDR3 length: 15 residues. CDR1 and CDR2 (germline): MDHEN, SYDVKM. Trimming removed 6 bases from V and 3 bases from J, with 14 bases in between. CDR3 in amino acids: CASSLLVTANEKLFF. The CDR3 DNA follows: TGTGCCAGCAGCCTACTTGTGACGGCTAATGAAAAACTGTTTTTT.

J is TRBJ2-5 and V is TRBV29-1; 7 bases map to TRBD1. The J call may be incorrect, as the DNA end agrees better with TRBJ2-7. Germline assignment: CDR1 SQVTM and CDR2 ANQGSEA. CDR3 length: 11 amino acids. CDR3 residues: CSVQGAYEQYF. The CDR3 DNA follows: TGCAGCGTCCAGGGGGCCTACGAGCAGTACTTC.

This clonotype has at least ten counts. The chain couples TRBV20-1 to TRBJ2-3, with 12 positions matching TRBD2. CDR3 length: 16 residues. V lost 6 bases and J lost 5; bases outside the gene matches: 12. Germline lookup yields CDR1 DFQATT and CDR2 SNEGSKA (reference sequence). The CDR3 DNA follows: TGCAGTGCGGCCCCTAGCGGGAGGGCCTTAAGAGATACGCAGTATTTT. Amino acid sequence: CSAAPSGRALRDTQYF.

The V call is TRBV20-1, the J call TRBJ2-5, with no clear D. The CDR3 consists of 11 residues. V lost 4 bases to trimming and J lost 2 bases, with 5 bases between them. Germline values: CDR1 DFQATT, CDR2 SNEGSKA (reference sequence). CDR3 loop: CSAIRQETQYF. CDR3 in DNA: TGCAGTGCTATCCGTCAAGAGACCCAGTACTTC.

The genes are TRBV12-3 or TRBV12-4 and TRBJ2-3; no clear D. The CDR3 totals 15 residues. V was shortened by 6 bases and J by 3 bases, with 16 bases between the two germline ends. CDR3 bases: TGTGCCAGCAGCCCTAGGAACTCCCCTACAGATACGCAGTATTTT. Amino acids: CASSPRNSPTDTQYF.

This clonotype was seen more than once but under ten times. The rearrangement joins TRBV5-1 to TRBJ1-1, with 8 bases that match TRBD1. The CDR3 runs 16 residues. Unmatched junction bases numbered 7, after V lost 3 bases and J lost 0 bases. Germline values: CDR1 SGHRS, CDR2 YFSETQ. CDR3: CASSWTGSGMNTEAFF. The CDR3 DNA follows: TGCGCCAGCAGCTGGACAGGGTCTGGAATGAACACTGAAGCTTTCTTT.

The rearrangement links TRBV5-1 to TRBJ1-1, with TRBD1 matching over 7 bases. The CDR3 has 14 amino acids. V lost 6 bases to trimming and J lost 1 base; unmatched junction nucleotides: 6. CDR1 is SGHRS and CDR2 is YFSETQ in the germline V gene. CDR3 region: CASTPGTANTEAFF. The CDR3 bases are TGCGCCAGCACCCCTGGGACAGCGAACACTGAAGCTTTCTTT.

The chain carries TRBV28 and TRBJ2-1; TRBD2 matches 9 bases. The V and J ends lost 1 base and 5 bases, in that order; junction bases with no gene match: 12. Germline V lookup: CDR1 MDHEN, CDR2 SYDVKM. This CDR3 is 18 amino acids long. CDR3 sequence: CASSLFPIAGAKNNEQFF. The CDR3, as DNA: TGTGCCAGCAGTTTATTCCCCATAGCGGGGGCAAAAAACAATGAGCAGTTCTTC.

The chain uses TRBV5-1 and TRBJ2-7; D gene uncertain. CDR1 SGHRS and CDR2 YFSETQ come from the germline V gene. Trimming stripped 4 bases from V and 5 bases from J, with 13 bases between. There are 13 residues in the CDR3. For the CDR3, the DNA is TGCGCCAGCAGCCGCCCCAGCTCAGACGAGCAGTACTTC. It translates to CASSRPSSDEQYF.

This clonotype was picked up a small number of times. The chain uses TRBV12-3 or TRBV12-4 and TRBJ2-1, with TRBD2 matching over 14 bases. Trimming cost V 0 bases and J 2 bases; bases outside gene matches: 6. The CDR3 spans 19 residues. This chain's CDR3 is CASSLALGTSGRAYNEQFF. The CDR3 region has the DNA TGTGCCAGCAGTTTAGCCCTTGGGACTAGCGGGAGAGCCTACAATGAGCAGTTCTTC.

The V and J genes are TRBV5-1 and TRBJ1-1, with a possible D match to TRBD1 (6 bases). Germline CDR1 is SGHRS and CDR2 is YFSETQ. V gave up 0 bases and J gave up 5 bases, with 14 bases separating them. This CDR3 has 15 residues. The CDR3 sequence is CASSLGTQGLTEAFF. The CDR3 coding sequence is TGCGCCAGCAGCTTGGGGACACAGGGATTGACTGAAGCTTTCTTT. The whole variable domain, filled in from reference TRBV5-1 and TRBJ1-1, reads KAGVTQTPRYLIKTRGQQVTLSCSPISGHRSVSWYQQTPGQGLQFLFEYFSETQRNKGNFPGRFSGRQFSNSRSEMNVSTLELGDSALYLCASSLGTQGLTEAFFGQGTRLTVV.

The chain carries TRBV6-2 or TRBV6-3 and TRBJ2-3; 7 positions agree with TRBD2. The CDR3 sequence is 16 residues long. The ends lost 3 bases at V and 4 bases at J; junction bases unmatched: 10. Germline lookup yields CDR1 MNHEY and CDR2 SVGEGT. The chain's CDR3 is CASSYRPGGLPDTQYF. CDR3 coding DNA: TGTGCCAGCAGTTATCGACCGGGAGGCTTGCCAGATACGCAGTATTTT.

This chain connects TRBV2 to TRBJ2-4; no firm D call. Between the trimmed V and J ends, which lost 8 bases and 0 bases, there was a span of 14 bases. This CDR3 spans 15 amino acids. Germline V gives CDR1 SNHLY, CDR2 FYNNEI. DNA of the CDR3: TGTGCCAGCGGCGTTGGAATCCTAGCCAAAAACATTCAGTACTTC. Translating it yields CASGVGILAKNIQYF.

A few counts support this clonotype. The CDR3 spells CASSSERRTDTQYF. Written as DNA, the CDR3 is TGTGCCAGCAGCTCCGAGAGGCGCACAGATACGCAGTATTTT. The chain carries TRBV6-6 and TRBJ2-3; D remains unclear. CDR3 length equals 14 residues. CDR1 MNHNY and CDR2 SVGAGI come from the germline V gene (reference sequence). V gave up 6 bases and J gave up 1 base, with 11 bases separating them.